This TCR beta chain was recovered during a study of cytomegalovirus exposure and HLA in healthy donors. Study-wide results and caveats: Across HLA loci, a later analysis found differing TCR association rates, with DRB1 most and HLA-C fewest. The authors reported that TCR beta sequences could predict HLA-A and HLA-B alleles. These predictions were accurate for most subjects in the first cohort. Further analysis was carried out later, and it showed several of the most significant clusters appearing linked to common viral pathogens. The study put some 160 TCR beta chains on its list as cytomegalovirus-associated.

It was with 60 Vbeta and 13 Jbeta primers that the PCR ran. The assay was immunoSEQ multiplex PCR, and TCRdb's table has in-frame clones only and misses some. The data hold around 300,000 clones, with 72% observed a single time. V lost 6 bases, J lost 1 base, and 9 bases lay in between. CDR1 and CDR2 from the germline V gene are LNHDA and SQIVND (reference sequence). There are 13 residues in the CDR3. Remarks on this clone: Its target is not known.

The sequence was collected from a female donor in good health and CMV-seronegative. The chain employs TRBV19 and TRBJ2-5, with D maybe TRBD2 (5 bases). The sequencing sample was made of PBMCs. This CDR3 is CASSSGSQETQYF. CDR3 DNA: TGTGCCAGTAGCAGCGGTTCCCAAGAGACCCAGTACTTC.